This T cell receptor (beta chain) came from a study of CD8+CD57+ T cells in acquired aplastic anemia. Across the whole study: Mean DNA quantity obtained from sorted CD4+ and CD8+ cells was about 3.2 ug.

The V gene's germline CDR1 is SGDLS and CDR2 YYNGEE. The CDR3 contains 14 residues. Trimming removed 4 bases at V and 3 bases at J, with 13 bases between. Whoever was chosen for sequencing had shown CD8+CD57+ cell expansion by flow cytometry. Genomic DNA was employed as the template in profiling TCR beta VDJ and CDR3. TCRdb re-analysed the reads in MiXCR, keeping a single row per CDR3 protein. In the table there are hundreds of thousands of distinct CDR3 sequences, around 46% of which are singletons. The clonotype was recovered from a human donor with aplastic anemia. This rearrangement joins TRBV9 to TRBJ1-2; perhaps TRBD1 as D (6 bases). The sample was sorted CD4+, CD8+, or CD8+CD57+ T cells (not recorded which) from PBMCs. This chain's CDR3 is CASSPRTDYYGYTF. The DNA of the CDR3 is TGTGCCAGCAGCCCACGGACAGACTACTATGGCTACACCTTC.